Listed here are 21 T cell receptor beta chains from one sample, sequenced in a study of T cell responses to AZD1222 COVID-19 vaccine. The repertoire was sequenced with immunoSEQ multiplex PCR; TCRdb's copy has only in-frame clones and lacks some. The repertoire includes just under 85,000 clones, approximately 87% of them detected once, and 5.5% to 8% sits in the top ten. The starting material was peripheral blood, obtained on day 0 of AZD1222 vaccination. The source is an adult in good health.

The chain is built from TRBV27 and TRBJ1-6; D is uncertain. Germline V gives CDR1 MNHEY, CDR2 SMNVEV (reference sequence). The CDR3 loop spans 18 amino acids. The V end was cut by 3 bases, the J end by 1 base, with 16 bases between. CDR3 loop: CASSLTAPRGSYNSPLHF. The CDR3 DNA sequence: TGTGCCAGCAGTTTGACGGCCCCCCGAGGATCCTATAATTCACCCCTCCACTTT.

V usage is TRBV5-1 and J usage is TRBJ1-6; D unclear. CDR3 length equals 17 residues. CDR1 is SGHRS, CDR2 YFSETQ, per germline. V shed 0 bases and J shed 1 base, with 11 bases lying between them. The CDR3 DNA sequence: TGCGCCAGCAGCTTGGATGGGTTGGGTTCCTATAATTCACCCCTCCACTTT. Protein: CASSLDGLGSYNSPLHF.

This chain uses TRBV28 with TRBJ2-6, with TRBD1 matching over 10 bases. Germline V gene sequence: CDR1 MDHEN, CDR2 SYDVKM. The CDR3 length is 17 residues. V lost 7 bases and J lost 4; bases outside the gene matches: 10. The DNA for the CDR3 is TGTGCCAGCACCCACAGACAGGGGGCAGACGGGGCCAACGTCCTGACTTTC. Protein sequence: CASTHRQGADGANVLTF.

This sequence joins TRBV24-1 and TRBJ2-1; 9 bases map to TRBD2. The CDR3 contains 18 residues. The junction had 17 bases not matched to a gene; V was cut back by 4 bases and J by 8 bases. From germline, CDR1 is KGHDR and CDR2 SFDVKD. The CDR3 loop is CATSDPPGAGGMGDEQFF. The CDR3 DNA reads as TGTGCCACCAGTGACCCTCCAGGGGCGGGGGGGATGGGCGATGAGCAGTTCTTC.

This rearrangement joins TRBV19 to TRBJ1-1, with D perhaps TRBD1 (5 bases). Germline V lookup: CDR1 LNHDA, CDR2 SQIVND (reference sequence). Trimming left V 8 bases short and J 2 bases short, with 18 bases between. The CDR3 covers 15 residues. DNA of the CDR3: TGTGCCAGTCTACAGTTGGGGGTCGGAAACACTGAAGCTTTCTTT. Protein product: CASLQLGVGNTEAFF.

The chain carries TRBV6-1 and TRBJ1-6; perhaps TRBD1 as D (6 bases). Germline CDR1 and CDR2: MNHNS and SASEGT. This CDR3 comprises 16 residues. V lost 3 bases, J lost 11 bases, and 20 bases lay in between. The CDR3 is CASSEIQGALRAPLHF. The CDR3 nucleotides read TGTGCCAGCAGTGAGATACAGGGAGCACTTAGGGCACCCCTCCACTTT.

The chain is built from TRBV11-2 and TRBJ1-6; D might be TRBD1 (6 bases). Deletions cut 2 bases from V and 8 bases from J, with 13 bases between. The CDR3 length is 15 residues. CDR1 and CDR2 from the germline V gene are SGHAT and FQNNGV. The CDR3 DNA sequence: TGTGCCAGCAGCTTAAAGAGAGGGGGGGATTCACCCCTCCACTTT. It yields the protein CASSLKRGGDSPLHF. Drawing the rest from reference TRBV11-2 and TRBJ1-6, the complete variable domain is EAGVAQSPRYKIIEKRQSVAFWCNPISGHATLYWYQQILGQGPKLLIQFQNNGVVDDSQLPKDRFSAERLKGVDSTLKIQPAKLEDSAVYLCASSLKRGGDSPLHFGNGTRLTVT.

The CDR3 DNA follows: TGTGCCAGCAGTTACTCGGCAGTGGGTAAGAACACTGAAGCTTTCTTT. Its protein product is CASSYSAVGKNTEAFF. This chain connects TRBV6-5 to TRBJ1-1; D unclear. Trimming left V 0 bases short and J 1 base short, with 12 bases between. The CDR3 extends over 16 amino acids. In germline, CDR1 is MNHEY, CDR2 SVGAGI.

V usage is TRBV27 and J usage is TRBJ1-2; D gene uncertain. The germline CDR1 and CDR2 sequences are MNHEY and SMNVEV (reference sequence). CDR3 length: 12 residues. Trimming removed 5 bases from V and 8 bases from J, with 12 bases in between. CDR3 loop: CASSDGRGGYTF. CDR3 nucleotide sequence: TGTGCCAGCAGTGACGGACGGGGAGGCTACACCTTC.

CDR3 DNA: TGTGCCAGCAGGCGGACTAGCGGGGGAGGGGATACGCAGTATTTT. This gives the protein CASRRTSGGGDTQYF. V and J are TRBV6-4 and TRBJ2-3; 13 bases fit TRBD2. V lost 6 bases, J lost 6 bases, and 6 bases stayed unmatched. The CDR3 covers 15 residues. The germline V gene has CDR1 MRHNA and CDR2 SNTAGT.

The chain uses TRBV28 and TRBJ2-7, with 7 bases fitting TRBD1. The V gene's germline CDR1 is MDHEN and CDR2 SYDVKM. Germline trimming cut 8 bases from V and 5 bases from J; bases unmatched to any gene: 6. The CDR3 is made up of 12 amino acids. As DNA, the CDR3 is TGTGCCAGCCGACAGGGTAAAAACGAGCAGTACTTC. This encodes CASRQGKNEQYF.

This chain connects TRBV7-2 to TRBJ2-7; 9 bases fit TRBD2. The V gene's germline CDR1 is SGHTA and CDR2 FQGNSA. This CDR3 region has 15 residues. Losses at the gene ends were 0 bases for V and 0 bases for J; bases not matched to a gene: 0. The CDR3 sequence is CASSLASGSSYEQYF. CDR3 DNA: TGTGCCAGCAGCTTAGCTAGCGGGAGCTCCTACGAGCAGTACTTC.

The chain couples TRBV7-3 to TRBJ2-7; maybe TRBD1 (5 bases). The CDR3 has 13 amino acids. V was shortened by 5 bases and J by 1 base, with 9 bases between the two germline ends. The germline gives CDR1 SGHTA, CDR2 FQGTGA. The CDR3 DNA reads as TGTGCCAGCAGCCGGACATTATCCTACGAGCAGTACTTC. Translation gives CASSRTLSYEQYF.

The chain is built from TRBV9 and TRBJ1-5; no reliable D call. CDR1 and CDR2 from the germline V gene are SGDLS and YYNGEE. The V gene lost 0 bases and the J gene lost 7 bases, with 11 bases spanning the gap. This CDR3 is 14 amino acids long. The CDR3 sequence: CASSVGGGLQPQHF. The CDR3 nucleotides are TGTGCCAGCAGCGTAGGTGGAGGGCTACAGCCCCAGCATTTT.

The gene calls are TRBV9 and TRBJ2-1; D may be TRBD1 (6 bases). V was pared by 0 bases and J by 8 bases, with 15 bases between. Germline V gives CDR1 SGDLS, CDR2 YYNGEE. CDR3 length: 15 amino acids. The CDR3 DNA is TGTGCCAGCAGCGTAGTGGGCAGGGGTTGGGATGAGCAGTTCTTC. It encodes CASSVVGRGWDEQFF.

The chain recombines TRBV6-5 with TRBJ1-5; 10 bases map to TRBD1. V gave up 6 bases and J gave up 2 bases; unmatched junction bases: 4. The CDR3 loop spans 15 amino acids. Germline assignment: CDR1 MNHEY and CDR2 SVGAGI. CDR3 in DNA: TGTGCCAGCAGCCCCGGGACAGGGGGCAATCAGCCCCAGCATTTT. This codes for CASSPGTGGNQPQHF.

J is TRBJ1-3 and V is TRBV6-5; D may be TRBD1 (5 bases). V gave up 5 bases and J gave up 0 bases, with 11 bases separating them. Looked up from germline, CDR1 is MNHEY and CDR2 is SVGAGI. This CDR3 contains 15 residues. The CDR3 bases are TGTGCCAGCAGTCCGGGACGGGGCTCTGGAAACACCATATATTTT. Its protein is CASSPGRGSGNTIYF.

The V gene is TRBV7-9, the J gene TRBJ2-7, with 9 positions matching TRBD1. Looked up from germline, CDR1 is SEHNR and CDR2 is FQNEAQ (reference sequence). The CDR3 totals 14 residues. With V trimmed by 0 bases and J by 7 bases, 4 bases remained unmatched. The CDR3 DNA reads as TGTGCCAGCAGCTTAGCGGGACAGGGTCGGGAGCAGTACTTC. Translating it yields CASSLAGQGREQYF.

As regards this clone: The junction does not match germline at one end; this may be a read error. The V gene is TRBV7-7, the J gene TRBJ2-1; D is undetermined. This CDR3 has 13 residues. The germline gives CDR1 SSHAT, CDR2 FNYEAQ (reference sequence). This CDR3 reads CASSLAAYNEQFF. The CDR3 DNA reads TGTGCTAGCAGCTTAGCTGCATACAATGAGCAGTTCTTC.

This clone was counted only a few times. V usage is TRBV19 and J usage is TRBJ2-5, with D uncertain. Germline V gene lookup returns CDR1 LNHDA and CDR2 SQIVND (reference sequence). This CDR3 has 14 amino acids. Trimming took off 4 bases at V and 0 bases at J, with 9 bases between the two ends. CDR3 amino acids: CASSTSRYQETQYF. Here the CDR3 DNA reads TGTGCCAGTAGTACAAGCCGTTACCAAGAGACCCAGTACTTC.

V gene TRBV5-6 combines with J gene TRBJ1-3, with D possibly TRBD1 on 6 matching bases. The CDR3 sequence is 13 residues long. V gave up 1 base and J gave up 9 bases, with 11 bases separating them. Looked up from germline, CDR1 is SGHDT and CDR2 is YYEEEE. CDR3: CASSLIQGSTIYF. CDR3 DNA sequence: TGTGCCAGCAGCTTGATCCAGGGGAGCACCATATATTTT.